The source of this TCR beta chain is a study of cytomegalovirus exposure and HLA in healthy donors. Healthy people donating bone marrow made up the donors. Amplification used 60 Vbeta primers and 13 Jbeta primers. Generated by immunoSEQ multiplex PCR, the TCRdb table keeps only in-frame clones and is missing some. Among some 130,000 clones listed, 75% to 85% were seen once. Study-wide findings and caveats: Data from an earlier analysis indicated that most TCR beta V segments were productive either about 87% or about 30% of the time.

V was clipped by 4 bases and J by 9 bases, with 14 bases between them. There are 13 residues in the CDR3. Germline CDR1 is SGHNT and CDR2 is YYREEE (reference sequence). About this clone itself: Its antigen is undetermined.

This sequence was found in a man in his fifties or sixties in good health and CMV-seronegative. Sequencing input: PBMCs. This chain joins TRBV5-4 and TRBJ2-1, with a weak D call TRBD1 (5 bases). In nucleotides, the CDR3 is TGTGCCAGCAGCCTAACGAAAGGGGTTGAGCAGTTCTTC. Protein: CASSLTKGVEQFF. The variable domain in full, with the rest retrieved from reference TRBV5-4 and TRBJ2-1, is ETGVTQSPTHLIKTRGQQVTLRCSSQSGHNTVSWYQQALGQGPQFIFQYYREEENGRGNFPPRFSGLQFPNYSSELNVNALELDDSALYLCASSLTKGVEQFFGPGTRLTVL.